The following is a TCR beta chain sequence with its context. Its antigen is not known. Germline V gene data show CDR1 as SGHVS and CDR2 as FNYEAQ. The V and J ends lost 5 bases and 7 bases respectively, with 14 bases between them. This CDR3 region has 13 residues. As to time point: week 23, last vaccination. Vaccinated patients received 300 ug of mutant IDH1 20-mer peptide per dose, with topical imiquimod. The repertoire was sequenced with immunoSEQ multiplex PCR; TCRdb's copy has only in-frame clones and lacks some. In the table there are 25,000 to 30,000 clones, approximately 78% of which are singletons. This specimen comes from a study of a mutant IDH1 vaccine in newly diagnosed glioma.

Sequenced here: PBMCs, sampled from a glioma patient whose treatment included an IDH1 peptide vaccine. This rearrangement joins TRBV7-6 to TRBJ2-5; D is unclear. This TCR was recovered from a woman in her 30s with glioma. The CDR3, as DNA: TGTGCCAGCAGCCCGGGCCAGGTGGGGACCCAGTACTTC. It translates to CASSPGQVGTQYF.